The 23 T cell receptor beta chains reported below all come from one sample, sequenced in a study of regulatory T cells in long-lasting Graves disease. Time point specified: newly diagnosed GD, antithyroid drugs for less than 3 months. The TCR library was prepared using RNA isolated from PBMCs. Sequencing libraries for TCR beta were prepared with iRepertoire HTBI primers and Arm-PCR of CDR3 regions. TCRdb fed the multiplex PCR reads into MiXCR, producing one record per CDR3 protein. This repertoire shows roughly 560,000 distinct CDR3 sequences, around 11% found once; its top ten account for more than 8%. These records were also assigned to another study, of T cells in Graves' hyperthyroidism and ophthalmopathy.

Material: peripheral blood mononuclear cells (PBMCs), obtained at new diagnosis, from a patient treated with antithyroid drugs. These receptors came from a woman aged 25 to 39 with Graves disease.

This clonotype was recorded many times. CDR3 in amino acids: CASSLGWRQGEETQYF. CDR3 DNA: TGTGCCAGCAGCTTAGGTTGGCGACAGGGTGAAGAGACCCAGTACTTC. The genes are TRBV7-2 and TRBJ2-5; 7 positions agree with TRBD1. CDR1 is SGHTA and CDR2 is FQGNSA in the germline V gene. The CDR3 runs to 16 residues. V gave up 1 base and J gave up 3 bases; unmatched junction bases: 8.

This clonotype showed up many times. The gene calls are TRBV28 and TRBJ1-5, with D possibly being TRBD1 (5 bases). The CDR3 length is 16 residues. Germline V gene lookup returns CDR1 MDHEN and CDR2 SYDVKM. Trimming removed 6 bases at V and 3 bases at J, with 18 bases between. The chain's CDR3 is CASRAGRRGDNQPQHF. Here the CDR3 DNA reads TGTGCCAGCAGGGCAGGGCGAAGGGGAGACAATCAGCCCCAGCATTTT.

About this clonotype: A read error likely explains this, since a far larger clone differs by one base. This chain uses TRBV12-3 or TRBV12-4 with TRBJ2-1; 11 bases line up with TRBD2. CDR3 length: 15 residues. V shed 6 bases and J 2 bases; nucleotides not matched to a gene: 3. CDR3 in amino acids: CASSRSGRAYNEQFF. For the CDR3, the DNA is TGTGCCAGCAGCCGTAGCGGGAGGGCCTACAATGAGCAGTTCTTC.

Concerning this clonotype: This likely traces to a read error, being one base from a far larger clone. The V and J genes are TRBV28 and TRBJ2-5; 12 bases map to TRBD2. The end of the DNA fits TRBJ2-1 better, so the J call may be wrong. The length of the CDR3 is 18 residues. Germline lookup yields CDR1 MDHEN and CDR2 SYDVKM. The CDR3 bases are TGTGCCAGCAGTTTAGGGCTAGCGGGAGGGGGGCTCTACAATGAGCAGTTCTTC. Its protein product is CASSLGLAGGGLYNEQFF.

This sequence joins TRBV11-3 and TRBJ2-5; TRBD2 agrees at 9 bases. Looked up from germline, CDR1 is SGHNT and CDR2 is YENEEA. The CDR3 extends over 16 amino acids. The V gene end was trimmed by 5 bases and the J gene end by 2 bases; junction bases not matched to a gene: 9. The CDR3 is CASSPGGLAAQETQYF. The CDR3 DNA reads TGTGCCAGCAGCCCAGGGGGACTAGCAGCACAAGAGACCCAGTACTTC.

V is TRBV4-1 and J is TRBJ2-1; 13 nucleotides match TRBD2. CDR1 and CDR2 from the germline V gene are MGHRA and YSYEKL. Trimming took 4 bases from V and 0 from J; bases not matched to a gene: 6. The CDR3 is 18 amino acids. CDR3 sequence: CASSLGTSGMSSYNEQFF. CDR3 in DNA: TGCGCCAGCAGCCTCGGGACTAGCGGGATGAGCTCCTACAATGAGCAGTTCTTC.

This clonotype was recorded at least ten times. The gene calls are TRBV27 and TRBJ2-2; no definite D call. With 7 bases removed from V and 3 bases from J, the gap between germline ends came to 15 bases. The CDR3 sequence is 15 residues long. Germline loops: CDR1 MNHEY, CDR2 SMNVEV (reference sequence). CDR3 sequence reads: CASTALGRDTGELFF. The CDR3 DNA is TGTGCCAGCACCGCCCTAGGGCGCGACACCGGGGAGCTGTTTTTT.

This clonotype was seen repeatedly, ten times or more. The chain joins TRBV5-1 to TRBJ1-4, with 9 bases lining up with TRBD1. V lost 4 bases and J lost 7; bases outside the gene matches: 8. Per germline, CDR1 SGHRS and CDR2 YFSETQ. This CDR3 spans 15 amino acids. CDR3 nucleotides: TGCGCCAGCAGCACACAGGGGGCAATTGGTGAAAAACTGTTTTTT. It is translated as CASSTQGAIGEKLFF. Based on the CDR3 plus reference TRBV5-1 and TRBJ1-4, the full variable domain is KAGVTQTPRYLIKTRGQQVTLSCSPISGHRSVSWYQQTPGQGLQFLFEYFSETQRNKGNFPGRFSGRQFSNSRSEMNVSTLELGDSALYLCASSTQGAIGEKLFFGSGTQLSVL.

This clonotype showed up many times. The genes are TRBV6-1 and TRBJ1-2; D gene ambiguous. Trimming removed 6 bases from V and 0 bases from J, with 17 bases in between. The CDR3 sequence is 16 residues long. The germline V gene has CDR1 MNHNS and CDR2 SASEGT. The CDR3 loop is CASRRGWKSANYGYTF. CDR3 bases: TGTGCCAGCAGAAGAGGATGGAAATCAGCTAACTATGGCTACACCTTC.

Regarding this clonotype: A much larger clone lies a single base off, so this may be a read error. The chain couples TRBV28 to TRBJ2-5; tentatively, D is TRBD1 (5 bases). Trimming stripped 3 bases from V and 6 bases from J, with 14 bases between. From germline, CDR1 is MDHEN and CDR2 SYDVKM. This CDR3 is built from 14 residues. The CDR3 sequence is CASSLSGYSQTQYF. The CDR3 DNA reads TGTGCCAGCAGTTTGTCAGGGTACTCGCAGACCCAGTACTTC.

This clonotype came up many times. The chain recombines TRBV7-8 with TRBJ1-2; D may be TRBD1 (5 bases). The V end was cut by 1 base, the J end by 4 bases, with 13 bases between. The germline gives CDR1 SGHVS, CDR2 FQNEAQ. The CDR3 has 15 residues. The CDR3 here is CASSLGRTLRYGYTF. In nucleotides, the CDR3 is TGTGCCAGCAGCTTAGGCCGGACATTGCGCTATGGCTACACCTTC. Full variable domain (missing parts from reference TRBV7-8 and TRBJ1-2): GAGVSQSPRYKVAKRGQDVALRCDPISGHVSLFWYQQALGQGPEFLTYFQNEAQLDKSGLPSDRFFAERPEGSVSTLKIQRTQQEDSAVYLCASSLGRTLRYGYTFGSGTRLTVV.

As to this clonotype: Being one base from a much bigger clone, this may be a read error. This chain uses TRBV12-3 or TRBV12-4 with TRBJ1-2; maybe TRBD1 (6 bases). This CDR3 has 15 residues. CDR3 DNA sequence: TGTGCCATCAGTTTACCTCCGACAGGAAACTATGGCTACACCTTC. Amino acids: CAISLPPTGNYGYTF.

The chain is built from TRBV6-5 and TRBJ2-2; 8 nucleotides align to TRBD2. The V gene's germline CDR1 is MNHEY and CDR2 SVGAGI. Trimming removed 4 bases from V and 3 bases from J; junction bases left unmatched: 10. The CDR3 length is 17 residues. The CDR3 sequence: CASSSLGAGGYTGELFF. In nucleotides, the CDR3 is TGTGCCAGCAGTTCCTTAGGGGCGGGAGGTTACACCGGGGAGCTGTTTTTT.

This clonotype was detected many times. CDR3 coding DNA: TGTGCCAGCAGTTCCCGAGGGGTGGGGGAGCAGTACTTC. It is translated as CASSSRGVGEQYF. V usage is TRBV12-3 or TRBV12-4 and J usage is TRBJ2-7; D possibly matches TRBD1 or TRBD2 (5 bases each). This CDR3 spans 13 amino acids. V gave up 4 bases and J gave up 7 bases, with 14 bases separating them.

The J gene is TRBJ1-1, the V gene TRBV18, with 8 bases aligning to TRBD1. This CDR3 region has 15 residues. CDR1 and CDR2 from the germline V gene are KGHSH and LQKENI. V gave up 4 bases and J gave up 3 bases; unmatched junction bases: 7. The CDR3 reads CASSLTTGEDTEAFF. For the CDR3, the DNA is TGTGCCAGCTCACTCACGACAGGGGAGGACACTGAAGCTTTCTTT. The variable domain in full, completed from reference TRBV18 and TRBJ1-1, reads NAGVMQNPRHLVRRRGQEARLRCSPMKGHSHVYWYRQLPEEGLKFMVYLQKENIIDESGMPKERFSAEFPKEGPSILRIQQVVRGDSAAYFCASSLTTGEDTEAFFGQGTRLTVV.

There are many counts of this clonotype. The chain combines TRBV15 with TRBJ2-1; TRBD2 agrees at 11 bases. With 0 bases clipped from V and 9 bases from J, the junction kept 7 bases outside the gene matches. Germline CDR1 LNHNV, CDR2 YYDKDF (reference sequence). The CDR3 contains 16 residues. The CDR3 region has the DNA TGTGCCACCAGCAGAGAATCAGGGACTAGCGGCATTGAGCAGTTCTTC. The encoded protein is CATSRESGTSGIEQFF. Complete variable domain (other parts from reference TRBV15 and TRBJ2-1): DAMVIQNPRYQVTQFGKPVTLSCSQTLNHNVMYWYQQKSSQAPKLLFHYYDKDFNNEADTPDNFQSRRPNTSFCFLDIRSPGLGDTAMYLCATSRESGTSGIEQFFGPGTRLTVL.

This clonotype was picked up many times. The V and J genes are TRBV24-1 and TRBJ2-2; D not resolved. V lost 1 base to trimming and J lost 3 bases, with 8 bases between them. The CDR3 is 15 residues long. Germline CDR1 is KGHDR and CDR2 is SFDVKD. CDR3 sequence (DNA): TGTGCCACCAGTGATTTAAAGGCAGACACCGGGGAGCTGTTTTTT. Translating it yields CATSDLKADTGELFF.

This clonotype was found many times. The CDR3 sequence: CASTQYYEQYF. Written as DNA, the CDR3 is TGTGCCAGCACTCAGTACTACGAGCAGTACTTC. The rearrangement links TRBV2 to TRBJ2-7; D ambiguous. The V end was cut by 7 bases, the J end by 3 bases, with 7 bases between. Germline CDR1 is SNHLY and CDR2 is FYNNEI. The CDR3 contains 11 residues. The variable domain in full, completed from reference TRBV2 and TRBJ2-7, reads EPEVTQTPSHQVTQMGQEVILRCVPISNHLYFYWYRQILGQKVEFLVSFYNNEISEKSEIFDDQFSVERPDGSNFTLKIRSTKLEDSAMYFCASTQYYEQYFGPGTRLTVT.

The chain uses TRBV28 and TRBJ2-3, with 12 nucleotides matching TRBD1. This CDR3 has 19 residues. Germline V lookup: CDR1 MDHEN, CDR2 SYDVKM. Trimming took 4 bases from V and 5 from J; bases not matched to a gene: 16. CDR3 region: CASSSRGGGQGAGGDTQYF. CDR3 DNA sequence: TGTGCCAGCAGTTCCCGGGGAGGGGGACAGGGGGCCGGAGGAGATACGCAGTATTTT.

This clonotype came up many times. The rearrangement uses TRBV13 and TRBJ1-5; D unclear. Trimming removed 0 bases at V and 2 bases at J, with 14 bases between. The CDR3 is 17 residues long. Per the germline V gene, CDR1 is PRHDT and CDR2 is FYEKMQ (reference sequence). CDR3 nucleotides: TGTGCCAGCAGCTTAGGATGGGAAAAGGGAGGCAATCAGCCCCAGCATTTT. Its translation is CASSLGWEKGGNQPQHF.

This clonotype has a count of ten or more. Sequence at one end of the junction differs from germline and may be a read error. J is TRBJ2-7 and V is TRBV5-1; D is tentatively TRBD1 or TRBD2 (6 bases each). The CDR3 contains 12 residues. In germline, CDR1 is SGHRS, CDR2 YFSETQ. The CDR3 DNA follows: TGTGCCAGCAGCTTCACGGGGGCCGAGCAGTACTTC. The encoded protein is CASSFTGAEQYF.

The genes are TRBV2 and TRBJ1-1; weak D call: TRBD1 (5 bases). CDR3 length equals 13 residues. V gave up 7 bases and J gave up 1 base, with 10 bases separating them. Germline V gives CDR1 SNHLY, CDR2 FYNNEI. CDR3: CASKGQRNTEAFF. DNA for the CDR3: TGTGCCAGCAAGGGGCAGCGGAACACTGAAGCTTTCTTT.

This clonotype showed up just a few times. The chain carries TRBV25-1 and TRBJ2-2, with D tentatively TRBD1 (6 bases). The CDR3 has 14 amino acids. V was shortened by 1 base and J by 8 bases, with 11 bases between the two germline ends. Germline CDR1 reads MGHDK; CDR2 reads SYGVNS. DNA of the CDR3: TGTGCCAGCAGTGAATGGGACATTCAAGGGGAGCTGTTTTTT. Amino acid sequence: CASSEWDIQGELFF. Complete variable domain (other parts from reference TRBV25-1 and TRBJ2-2): EADIYQTPRYLVIGTGKKITLECSQTMGHDKMYWYQQDPGMELHLIHYSYGVNSTEKGDLSSESTVSRIRTEHFPLTLESARPSHTSQYLCASSEWDIQGELFFGEGSRLTVL.